The TCR beta chain described here comes from a study of OX40 agonist ivuxolimab in advanced cancers. Overall study: Participants averaged approximately 60 years of age (range about 23 to 80) and were 75% to 90% male.

Sequenced by immunoSEQ multiplex PCR; TCRdb stores in-frame clones only, minus some. The sample yields roughly 55,000 clones, roughly 80% seen once. The CDR3 runs 15 residues. V was pared by 6 bases and J by 4 bases, with 7 bases of the junction left unmatched. CDR1 is MNHEY, CDR2 SVGAGI, per germline. This TCR was sampled from an adult with an advanced solid tumor such as melanoma, head and neck, liver or kidney cancer. Sequenced here: CD4+ or CD8+ T cells sorted from blood, sampled in a trial of the OX40 agonist ivuxolimab. The chain is built from TRBV6-5 and TRBJ1-5; TRBD1 matches 9 bases. The CDR3 coding sequence is TGTGCCAGCAGAACCCGGGACAGGGCAAATCAGCCCCAGCATTTT. Its translation is CASRTRDRANQPQHF.